This TCR beta chain is drawn from a study of blood T cell repertoires in COVID-19. Overall study context: Acute and convalescent COVID-19 samples came from the United States, Italy and Spain. Sample material is recorded as cDNA or gDNA derived from T cells, B-cell-depleted T cells, or PBMCs.

Original handling: Amplifying reference gene primers gave estimates of nucleated cell counts. Repertoires were generated with immunoSEQ multiplex PCR, while TCRdb's copy carries only in-frame clones and drops some. From that table come the V and J calls and clone size; the DNA was used to work out D and trimming. The sample holds about 280,000 clones, about four fifths seen once. Germline loops: CDR1 SNHLY, CDR2 FYNNEI. V lost 7 bases to trimming and J lost 6 bases, with 13 bases between them. The CDR3 is made up of 14 amino acids. This clonotype originated in a woman in her forties or fifties who had recovered from COVID-19. The sequenced sample consisted of peripheral blood. The rearrangement joins TRBV2 to TRBJ1-6, with D uncertain. CDR3 loop: CASTSYSGNSPLHF. Here the CDR3 DNA reads TGTGCCAGCACTTCTTACTCGGGTAATTCACCCCTCCACTTT. Full variable domain (rest looked up from reference TRBV2 and TRBJ1-6): EPEVTQTPSHQVTQMGQEVILRCVPISNHLYFYWYRQILGQKVEFLVSFYNNEISEKSEIFDDQFSVERPDGSNFTLKIRSTKLEDSAMYFCASTSYSGNSPLHFGNGTRLTVT.